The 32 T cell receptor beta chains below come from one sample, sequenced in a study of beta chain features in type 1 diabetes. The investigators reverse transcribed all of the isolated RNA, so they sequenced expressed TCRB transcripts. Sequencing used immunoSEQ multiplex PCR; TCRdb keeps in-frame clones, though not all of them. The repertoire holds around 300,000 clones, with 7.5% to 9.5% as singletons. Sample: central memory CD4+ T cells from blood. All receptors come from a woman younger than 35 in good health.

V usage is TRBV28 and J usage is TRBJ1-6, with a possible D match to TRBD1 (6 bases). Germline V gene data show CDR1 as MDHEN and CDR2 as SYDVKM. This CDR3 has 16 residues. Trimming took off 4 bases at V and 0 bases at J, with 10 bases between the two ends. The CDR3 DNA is TGTGCCAGCAGTTCCACAGGGAGCTCCTATAATTCACCCCTCCACTTT. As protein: CASSSTGSSYNSPLHF.

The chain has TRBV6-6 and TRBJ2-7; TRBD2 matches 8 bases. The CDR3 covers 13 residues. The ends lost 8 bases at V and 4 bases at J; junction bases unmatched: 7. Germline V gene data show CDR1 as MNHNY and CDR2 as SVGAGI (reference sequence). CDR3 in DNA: TGTGCCAGCGCGGGGGGCGTTGGTTACGAGCAGTACGTC. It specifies CASAGGVGYEQYV.

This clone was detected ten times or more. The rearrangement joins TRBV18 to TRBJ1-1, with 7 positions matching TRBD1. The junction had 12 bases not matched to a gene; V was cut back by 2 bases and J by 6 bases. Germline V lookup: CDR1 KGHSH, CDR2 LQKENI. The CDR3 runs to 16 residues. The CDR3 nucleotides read TGTGCCAGCTCACCAGATAGGACAGGTGTGGGGGCTGAAGCTTTCTTT. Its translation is CASSPDRTGVGAEAFF.

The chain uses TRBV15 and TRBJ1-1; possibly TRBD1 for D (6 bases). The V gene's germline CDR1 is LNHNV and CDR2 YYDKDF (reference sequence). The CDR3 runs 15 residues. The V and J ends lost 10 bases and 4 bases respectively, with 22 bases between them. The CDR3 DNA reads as TGTGCCATCTCCAGGGGTGTCGGTTTTGCCACTGAAGCTTTCTTT. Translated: CAISRGVGFATEAFF.

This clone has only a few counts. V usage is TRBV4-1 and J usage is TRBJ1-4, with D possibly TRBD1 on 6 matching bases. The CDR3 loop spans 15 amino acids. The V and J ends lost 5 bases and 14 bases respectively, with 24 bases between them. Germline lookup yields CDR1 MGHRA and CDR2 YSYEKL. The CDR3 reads CASSSGGAEESGLFF. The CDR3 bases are TGCGCCAGCAGCAGTGGGGGGGCAGAGGAGTCCGGGCTGTTTTTT.

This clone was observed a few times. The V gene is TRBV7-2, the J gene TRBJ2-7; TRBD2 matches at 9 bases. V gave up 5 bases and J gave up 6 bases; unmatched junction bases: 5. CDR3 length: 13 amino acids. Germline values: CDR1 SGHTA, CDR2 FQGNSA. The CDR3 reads CASSPGTSPEQYF. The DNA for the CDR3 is TGTGCCAGCAGCCCCGGGACTAGCCCCGAGCAGTACTTC. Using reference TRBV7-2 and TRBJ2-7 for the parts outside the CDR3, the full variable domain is GAGVSQSPSNKVTEKGKDVELRCDPISGHTALYWYRQSLGQGLEFLIYFQGNSAPDKSGLPSDRFSAERTGGSVSTLTIQRTQQEDSAVYLCASSPGTSPEQYFGPGTRLTVT.

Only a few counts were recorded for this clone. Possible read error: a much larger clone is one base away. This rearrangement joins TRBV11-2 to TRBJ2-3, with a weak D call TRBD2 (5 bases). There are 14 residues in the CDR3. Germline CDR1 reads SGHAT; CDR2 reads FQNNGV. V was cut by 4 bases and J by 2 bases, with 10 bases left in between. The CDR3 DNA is TGTGCCAGCAGCTCGGACGGGAACACAGATACGCAGTATTTT. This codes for CASSSDGNTDTQYF.

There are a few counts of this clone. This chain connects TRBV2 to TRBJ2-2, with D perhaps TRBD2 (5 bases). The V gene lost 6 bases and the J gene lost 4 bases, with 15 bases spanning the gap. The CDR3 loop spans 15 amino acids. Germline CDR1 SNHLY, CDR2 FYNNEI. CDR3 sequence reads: CASSPRGAGTGELFF. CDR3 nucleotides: TGTGCCAGCAGCCCCCGGGGTGCCGGCACCGGGGAGCTGTTTTTT. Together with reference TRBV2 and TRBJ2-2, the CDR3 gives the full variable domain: EPEVTQTPSHQVTQMGQEVILRCVPISNHLYFYWYRQILGQKVEFLVSFYNNEISEKSEIFDDQFSVERPDGSNFTLKIRSTKLEDSAMYFCASSPRGAGTGELFFGEGSRLTVL.

In nucleotides, the CDR3 is TGTGCCAGCAGTCGCTCGGGAAAGAACACTGAAGCTTTCTTT. It yields the protein CASSRSGKNTEAFF. V is TRBV14 and J is TRBJ1-1; unclear D gene. The V end was cut by 6 bases, the J end by 1 base, with 12 bases between. Germline values: CDR1 SGHDN, CDR2 FVKESK. The CDR3 runs to 14 residues.

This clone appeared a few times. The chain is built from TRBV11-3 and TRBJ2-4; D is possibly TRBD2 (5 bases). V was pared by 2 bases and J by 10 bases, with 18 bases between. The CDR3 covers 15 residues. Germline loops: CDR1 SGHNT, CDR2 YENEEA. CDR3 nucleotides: TGTGCCAGCAGCTTATTGCCTACCTCAGGACTGATTCAGTACTTC. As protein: CASSLLPTSGLIQYF.

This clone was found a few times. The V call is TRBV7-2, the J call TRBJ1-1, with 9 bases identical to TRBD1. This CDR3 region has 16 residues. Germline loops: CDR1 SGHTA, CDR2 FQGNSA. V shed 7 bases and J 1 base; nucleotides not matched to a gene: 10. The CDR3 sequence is CASKNTGGRGNTEAFF. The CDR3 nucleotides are TGTGCCAGCAAAAATACAGGGGGCCGAGGGAACACTGAAGCTTTCTTT.

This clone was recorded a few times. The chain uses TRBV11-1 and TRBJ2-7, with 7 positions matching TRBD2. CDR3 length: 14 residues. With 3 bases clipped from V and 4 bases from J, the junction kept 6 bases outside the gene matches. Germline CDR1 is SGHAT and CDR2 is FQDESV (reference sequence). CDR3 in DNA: TGTGCCAGCAGCTTGGGACTAAGCGATTACGAGCAGTACTTC. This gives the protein CASSLGLSDYEQYF.

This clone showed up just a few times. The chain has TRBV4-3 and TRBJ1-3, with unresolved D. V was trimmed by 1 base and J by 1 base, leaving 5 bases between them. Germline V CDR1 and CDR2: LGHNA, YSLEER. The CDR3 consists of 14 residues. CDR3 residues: CASSQVRSGNTIYF. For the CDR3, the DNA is TGCGCCAGCAGCCAAGTCCGTTCTGGAAACACCATATATTTT.

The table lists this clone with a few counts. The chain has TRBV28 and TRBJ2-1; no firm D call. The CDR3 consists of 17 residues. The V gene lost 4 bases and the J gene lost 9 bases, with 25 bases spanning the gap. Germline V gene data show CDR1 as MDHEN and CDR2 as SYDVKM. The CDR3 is CASSSQLKGHLTPEQFF. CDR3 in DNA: TGTGCCAGCAGTTCCCAATTGAAGGGTCACCTAACTCCTGAGCAGTTCTTC.

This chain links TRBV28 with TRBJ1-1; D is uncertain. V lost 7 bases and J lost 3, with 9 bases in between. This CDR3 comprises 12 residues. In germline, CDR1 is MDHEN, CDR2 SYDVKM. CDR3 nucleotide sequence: TGTGCCAGCAAAAGATCGGACACTGAAGCTTTCTTT. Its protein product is CASKRSDTEAFF.

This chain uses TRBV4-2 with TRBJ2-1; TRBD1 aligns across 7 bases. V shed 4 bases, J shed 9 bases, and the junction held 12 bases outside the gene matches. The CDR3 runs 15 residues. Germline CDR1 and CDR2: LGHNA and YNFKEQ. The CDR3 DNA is TGTGCCAGCAGCCCATCGACAGGGAAGAGGGGTGAGCAGTTCTTC. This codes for CASSPSTGKRGEQFF.

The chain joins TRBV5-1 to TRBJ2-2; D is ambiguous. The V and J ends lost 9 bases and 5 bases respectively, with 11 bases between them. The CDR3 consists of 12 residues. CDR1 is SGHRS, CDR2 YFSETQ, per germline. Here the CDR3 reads CATSWGTGELFF. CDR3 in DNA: TGCGCCACCTCGTGGGGAACCGGGGAGCTGTTTTTT.

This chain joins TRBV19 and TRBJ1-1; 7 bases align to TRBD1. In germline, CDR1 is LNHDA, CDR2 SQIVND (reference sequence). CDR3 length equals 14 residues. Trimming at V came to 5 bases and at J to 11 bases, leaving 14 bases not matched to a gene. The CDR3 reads CASSPGQRQSRAFF. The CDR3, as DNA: TGTGCCAGTAGTCCGGGACAGAGGCAGTCAAGGGCTTTCTTT.

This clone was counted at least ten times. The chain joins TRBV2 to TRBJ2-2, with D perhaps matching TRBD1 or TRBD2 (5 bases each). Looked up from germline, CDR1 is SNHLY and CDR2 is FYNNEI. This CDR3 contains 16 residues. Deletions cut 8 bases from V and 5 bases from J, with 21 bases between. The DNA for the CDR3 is TGTGCCAGCTCTAACGAGGGGCCCCTCGGGACCGGGGAGCTGTTTTTT. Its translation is CASSNEGPLGTGELFF.

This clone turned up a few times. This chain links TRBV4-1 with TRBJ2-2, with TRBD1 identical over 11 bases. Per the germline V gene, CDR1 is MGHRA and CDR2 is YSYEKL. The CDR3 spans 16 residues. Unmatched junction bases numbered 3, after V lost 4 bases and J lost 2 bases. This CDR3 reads CASSRGQGANTGELFF. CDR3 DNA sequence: TGCGCCAGCAGCCGAGGACAGGGGGCTAACACCGGGGAGCTGTTTTTT.

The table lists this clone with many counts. DNA of the CDR3: TGTGCCAGCAGTCCCCGACAGGGGAGGGCTAATGAAAAACTGTTTTTT. Translation gives CASSPRQGRANEKLFF. V and J are TRBV27 and TRBJ1-4; 8 bases fit TRBD1. The CDR3 has 16 amino acids. The germline gives CDR1 MNHEY, CDR2 SMNVEV (reference sequence). After removal of 5 bases from V and 3 bases from J, the junction contained 8 bases not matched to a gene.

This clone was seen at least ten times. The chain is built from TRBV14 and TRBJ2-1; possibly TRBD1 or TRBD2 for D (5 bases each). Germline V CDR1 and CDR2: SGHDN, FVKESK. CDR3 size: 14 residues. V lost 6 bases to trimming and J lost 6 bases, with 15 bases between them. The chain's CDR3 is CASRRGTPGNEQFF. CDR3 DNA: TGTGCCAGCAGAAGAGGGACCCCGGGCAATGAGCAGTTCTTC.

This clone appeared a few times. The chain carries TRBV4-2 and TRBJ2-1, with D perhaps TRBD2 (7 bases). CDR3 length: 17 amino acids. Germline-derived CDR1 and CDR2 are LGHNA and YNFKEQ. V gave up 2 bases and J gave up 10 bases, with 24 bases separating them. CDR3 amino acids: CASSQTVGAGVAYEQFF. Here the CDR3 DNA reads TGTGCCAGCAGCCAAACAGTGGGGGCGGGAGTAGCTTACGAGCAGTTCTTC.

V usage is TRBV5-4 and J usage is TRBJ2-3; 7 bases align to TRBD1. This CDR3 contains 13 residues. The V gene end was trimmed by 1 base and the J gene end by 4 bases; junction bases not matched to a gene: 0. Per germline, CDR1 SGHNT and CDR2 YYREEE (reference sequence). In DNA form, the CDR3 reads TGTGCCAGCAGCTTGAGGGGGCCAGATACGCAGTATTTT. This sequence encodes CASSLRGPDTQYF.

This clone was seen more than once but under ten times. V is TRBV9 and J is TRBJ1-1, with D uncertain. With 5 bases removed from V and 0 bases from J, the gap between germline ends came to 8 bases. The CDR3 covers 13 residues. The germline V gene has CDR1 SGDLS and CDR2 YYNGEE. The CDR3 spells CASRTVMNTEAFF. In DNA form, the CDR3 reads TGTGCCAGCAGAACAGTAATGAACACTGAAGCTTTCTTT. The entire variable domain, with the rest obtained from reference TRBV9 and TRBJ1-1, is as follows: DSGVTQTPKHLITATGQRVTLRCSPRSGDLSVYWYQQSLDQGLQFLIQYYNGEERAKGNILERFSAQQFPDLHSELNLSSLELGDSALYFCASRTVMNTEAFFGQGTRLTVV.

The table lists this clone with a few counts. DNA of the CDR3: TGTGCCAGCAGTTTCGTTCGGGGGCAAGAGACCCAGTACTTC. It codes for CASSFVRGQETQYF. The gene calls are TRBV6-6 and TRBJ2-5, with a possible D match to TRBD2 (6 bases). Per germline, CDR1 MNHNY and CDR2 SVGAGI (reference sequence). The CDR3 totals 14 residues. V shed 4 bases and J shed 2 bases, with 11 bases lying between them.

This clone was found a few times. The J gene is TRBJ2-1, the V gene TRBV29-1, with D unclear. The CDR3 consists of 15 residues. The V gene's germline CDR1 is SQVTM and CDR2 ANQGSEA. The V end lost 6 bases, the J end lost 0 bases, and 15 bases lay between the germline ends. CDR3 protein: CSVATDLSSYNEQFF. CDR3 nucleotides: TGCAGCGTGGCAACGGACCTAAGCTCCTACAATGAGCAGTTCTTC.

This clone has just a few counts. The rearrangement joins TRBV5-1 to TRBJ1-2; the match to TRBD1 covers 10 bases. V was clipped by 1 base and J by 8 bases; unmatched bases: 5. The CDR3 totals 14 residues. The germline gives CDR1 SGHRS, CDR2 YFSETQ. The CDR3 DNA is TGCGCCAGCAGCTTGTCCGGGACAGGGGACGGCTACACCTTC. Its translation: CASSLSGTGDGYTF.

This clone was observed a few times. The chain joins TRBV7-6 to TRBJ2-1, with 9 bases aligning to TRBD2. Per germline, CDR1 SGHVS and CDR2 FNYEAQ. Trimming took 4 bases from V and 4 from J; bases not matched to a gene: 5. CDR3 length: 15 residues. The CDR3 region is CASSSERGAYNEQFF. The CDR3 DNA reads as TGTGCCAGCAGCTCTGAGCGGGGGGCATACAATGAGCAGTTCTTC.

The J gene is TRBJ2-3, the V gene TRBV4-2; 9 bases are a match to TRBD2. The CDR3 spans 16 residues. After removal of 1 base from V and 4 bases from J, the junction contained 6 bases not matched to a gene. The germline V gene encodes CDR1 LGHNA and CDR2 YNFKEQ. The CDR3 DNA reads TGTGCCAGCAGCCAAGTAGTAGCGGGAGTACCAGATACGCAGTATTTT. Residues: CASSQVVAGVPDTQYF.

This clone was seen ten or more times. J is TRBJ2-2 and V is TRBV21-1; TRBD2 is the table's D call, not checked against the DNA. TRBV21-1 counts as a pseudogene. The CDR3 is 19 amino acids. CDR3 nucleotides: TGTGCCAGCAGCGAGAAAGGGCGGACTAGCGGGGACCACACCGGGGAGCTGTTTTTT. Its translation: CASSEKGRTSGDHTGELFF.

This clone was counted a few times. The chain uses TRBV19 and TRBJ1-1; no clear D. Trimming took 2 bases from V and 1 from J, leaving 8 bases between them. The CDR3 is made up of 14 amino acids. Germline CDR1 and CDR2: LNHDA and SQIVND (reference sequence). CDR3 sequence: CASSITITNTEAFF. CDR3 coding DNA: TGTGCCAGTAGTATAACCATCACGAACACTGAAGCTTTCTTT.